Reported below is one T cell receptor beta chain. Its antigen is undetermined. Some clones are missing from TCRdb's copy, which holds only in-frame ones; the method was immunoSEQ multiplex PCR. The sample consists of 22,000 or so clones, 82% of them appearing once. This specimen belongs to a study of STAT5B mutations in CD4+ large granular lymphocyte leukemia. Study-wide background: The CDR3 'QG' motif was associated with a particular HLA allele among healthy donors.

Controls came from buffy coats of healthy blood donors. CDR3 length: 15 residues. CDR1 and CDR2 (germline): SGHAT, FQNNGV. V gave up 0 bases and J gave up 6 bases, with 12 bases separating them. Study-level results: Top patient clones used TRBV06 genes more often: 8/27 versus 2/35 in controls. Data were not HLA-matched across samples.

The clonotype comes from a human donor in good health. V usage is TRBV11-2 and J usage is TRBJ2-1, with D maybe TRBD1 (6 bases). What was sequenced was CD4+ T cells from blood buffy coats. The CDR3 region is CASSLDRGSVNEQFF. CDR3 DNA: TGTGCCAGCAGCTTAGACAGGGGCTCCGTCAATGAGCAGTTCTTC. The whole variable domain, remainder taken from reference TRBV11-2 and TRBJ2-1, is EAGVAQSPRYKIIEKRQSVAFWCNPISGHATLYWYQQILGQGPKLLIQFQNNGVVDDSQLPKDRFSAERLKGVDSTLKIQPAKLEDSAVYLCASSLDRGSVNEQFFGPGTRLTVL.